The 3 T cell receptor beta chains below were found in one sample sequenced in a study of T cells in Graves' hyperthyroidism and ophthalmopathy. It was RNA transcripts that yielded the amplified TCR beta CDR3 regions. Initially, a first-round RT-PCR of the TCR CDR3 employed the HTBI primer set. TCRdb independently ran MiXCR on the multiplex PCR reads; one entry per CDR3 protein. The repertoire holds around 440,000 distinct CDR3 sequences, approximately 14% seen once, with just under 8% in the top ten. Input material: blood. The receptors shown here come from a woman between 18 and 29 years old with Graves' hyperthyroidism.

This clonotype was detected ten times or more. The rearrangement joins TRBV6-1 to TRBJ1-2; 7 bases map to TRBD1. Trimming cost V 7 bases and J 5 bases; bases outside gene matches: 10. The CDR3 extends over 14 amino acids. CDR1 is MNHNS, CDR2 SASEGT, per germline. CDR3 sequence: CASNPRQGRYGYTF. The DNA of the CDR3 is TGTGCCAGCAATCCAAGACAGGGCCGATATGGCTACACCTTC.

This clonotype came up a few times. This chain uses TRBV5-5 with TRBJ2-6; 10 bases agree with TRBD1. The CDR3 contains 16 residues. Germline loops: CDR1 SGHKS, CDR2 YYEKEE (reference sequence). The V gene end was trimmed by 0 bases and the J gene end by 11 bases; junction bases not matched to a gene: 8. Written as DNA, the CDR3 is TGTGCCAGCAGCTTGGTCTGGACAGGGGGAGGGCACGTCCTGACTTTC. The encoded protein is CASSLVWTGGGHVLTF. Supplemented by reference TRBV5-5 and TRBJ2-6, the full variable domain reads DAGVTQSPTHLIKTRGQQVTLRCSPISGHKSVSWYQQVLGQGPQFIFQYYEKEERGRGNFPDRFSARQFPNYSSELNVNALLLGDSALYLCASSLVWTGGGHVLTFGAGSRLTVL.

The table lists this clonotype with many counts. CDR3 bases: TGTGCCAGCAGACCTACAGGGGCGGGTGGAAACACCATATATTTT. Its translation is CASRPTGAGGNTIYF. This rearrangement joins TRBV2 to TRBJ1-3, with 7 bases that match TRBD1. The CDR3 consists of 15 residues. The germline gives CDR1 SNHLY, CDR2 FYNNEI. V shed 6 bases and J 3 bases; nucleotides not matched to a gene: 8. Filled out from reference TRBV2 and TRBJ1-3, the complete variable domain reads EPEVTQTPSHQVTQMGQEVILRCVPISNHLYFYWYRQILGQKVEFLVSFYNNEISEKSEIFDDQFSVERPDGSNFTLKIRSTKLEDSAMYFCASRPTGAGGNTIYFGEGSWLTVV.